Given below is one T cell receptor (beta chain) in context. The ends lost 5 bases at V and 9 bases at J; junction bases unmatched: 6. The CDR3 has 13 residues. The germline V gene has CDR1 SGHTA and CDR2 FQGTGA. This sample stems from a study of cytomegalovirus exposure and HLA in healthy donors. 13 Jbeta primers and 60 Vbeta primers were used for the PCR. Sequencing used immunoSEQ multiplex PCR; TCRdb keeps in-frame clones, though not all of them. The table has about 200,000 clones, roughly 74% seen once. Input material: PBMCs. The chain recombines TRBV7-3 with TRBJ2-1; 8 nucleotides line up with TRBD1. This receptor was obtained from a woman aged 25 to 45 in good health and CMV-seronegative. CDR3: CASSPVDRGEQFF. CDR3 nucleotides: TGTGCCAGCAGCCCGGTCGACAGGGGTGAGCAGTTCTTC.